Following are 31 T cell receptor beta chains from one sample sequenced in a study of control samples from healthy donors and cancer patients. The table came from immunoSEQ multiplex PCR; TCRdb's copy has only in-frame clones and leaves some out. Of about 130,000 clones in the sample, 80% to 95% were seen once. Sequenced material: blood. Receptor source: a man aged 35 to 55 in good health.

The chain uses TRBV10-3 and TRBJ2-1; D unclear. The CDR3 has 13 residues. V lost 7 bases and J lost 2, with 9 bases in between. Looked up from germline, CDR1 is ENHRY and CDR2 is SYGVKD. The CDR3 sequence: CAITEGTYNEQFF. In nucleotides, the CDR3 is TGTGCCATCACGGAAGGGACCTACAATGAGCAGTTCTTC.

On this clone itself: At the DNA level, this CDR3 is encoded by other sequences in the same sample as well. The genes are TRBV18 and TRBJ2-5; no firm D call. With 0 bases removed from V and 4 bases from J, the gap between germline ends came to 3 bases. CDR1 is KGHSH and CDR2 is LQKENI in the germline V gene. The CDR3 extends over 12 amino acids. In DNA, the CDR3 is TGTGCCAGCTCACCACCGGGAGAGACCCAGTACTTC. Encoded protein: CASSPPGETQYF.

The sample holds one count of this clone. J is TRBJ2-2 and V is TRBV3-1 (or the pseudogene TRBV3-2); no clear D gene. Between the trimmed V and J ends, which lost 5 bases and 0 bases, there was a span of 10 bases. This CDR3 is 15 amino acids long. Germline lookup yields CDR1 LGHDT and CDR2 YNNKEL (reference sequence). CDR3 residues: CASSTPPTNTGELFF. CDR3 bases: TGTGCCAGCAGCACCCCACCCACGAACACCGGGGAGCTGTTTTTT.

J is TRBJ2-3 and V is TRBV9; 7 bases are a match to TRBD2. After removal of 5 bases from V and 6 bases from J, the junction contained 9 bases not matched to a gene. Germline V gene lookup returns CDR1 SGDLS and CDR2 YYNGEE. The CDR3 has 14 amino acids. CDR3 amino acids: CASSIETSLDTQYF. The DNA for the CDR3 is TGTGCCAGCAGTATCGAGACTAGCTTGGATACGCAGTATTTT.

The genes are TRBV19 and TRBJ2-1; unclear D gene. Trimming removed 3 bases from V and 0 bases from J, with 9 bases in between. Germline CDR1 and CDR2: LNHDA and SQIVND (reference sequence). The CDR3 is 15 amino acids. In nucleotides, the CDR3 is TGTGCCAGTAGTATTGTGGCAGGCTCCTACAATGAGCAGTTCTTC. Its protein is CASSIVAGSYNEQFF.

The V call is TRBV12-3 or TRBV12-4, the J call TRBJ2-5; 9 bases align to TRBD1. The CDR3 is made up of 13 amino acids. Trimming cost V 7 bases and J 7 bases; bases outside gene matches: 7. CDR3 nucleotides: TGTGCCAGCACGGGACAGGGATATGGGACCCAGTACTTC. As protein: CASTGQGYGTQYF.

The gene calls are TRBV9 and TRBJ1-4; perhaps TRBD1 as D (5 bases). The CDR3 extends over 16 amino acids. With 4 bases removed from V and 0 bases from J, the gap between germline ends came to 13 bases. The V gene's germline CDR1 is SGDLS and CDR2 YYNGEE. The CDR3 DNA is TGTGCCAGCAGCCCCCAGGGAGGGGCAACTAATGAAAAACTGTTTTTT. It codes for CASSPQGGATNEKLFF.

The CDR3 coding sequence is TGTGCTAGTGGTGGCCAATTTGGGGCCAACGTCCTGACTTTC. Encoded protein: CASGGQFGANVLTF. The rearrangement links TRBV12-5 to TRBJ2-6; D is uncertain. Germline V gene sequence: CDR1 LGHNT, CDR2 FRNRAP. The CDR3 extends over 14 amino acids. The V end was cut by 5 bases, the J end by 3 bases, with 8 bases between. Full variable domain (outside the CDR3, taken from reference TRBV12-5 and TRBJ2-6): DARVTQTPRHKVTEMGQEVTMRCQPILGHNTVFWYRQTMMQGLELLAYFRNRAPLDDSGMPKDRFSAEMPDATLATLKIQPSEPRDSAVYFCASGGQFGANVLTFGAGSRLTVL.

This chain connects TRBV11-2 to TRBJ2-1, with 10 positions matching TRBD2. Trimming cost V 5 bases and J 8 bases; bases outside gene matches: 9. Germline CDR1 reads SGHAT; CDR2 reads FQNNGV. CDR3 length: 15 residues. The CDR3 DNA reads TGTGCCAGCAGCCCACAGCGGGGGGGCCCCCATGAGCAGTTCTTC. Encoded protein: CASSPQRGGPHEQFF.

The rearrangement links TRBV5-4 to TRBJ1-1; D not resolved. The germline gives CDR1 SGHNT, CDR2 YYREEE (reference sequence). V was shortened by 0 bases and J by 3 bases, with 18 bases between the two germline ends. The length of the CDR3 is 17 residues. For the CDR3, the DNA is TGTGCCAGCAGCTTGGTACTCGGGCGACCTGGTCACACTGAAGCTTTCTTT. It translates to CASSLVLGRPGHTEAFF.

The chain has TRBV5-6 and TRBJ2-1, with TRBD2 as a possible D gene (5 bases). The germline V gene encodes CDR1 SGHDT and CDR2 YYEEEE. The length of the CDR3 is 15 residues. Deletions cut 0 bases from V and 3 bases from J, with 10 bases between. Written as DNA, the CDR3 is TGTGCCAGCAGCTTGGGCCTAGCTGGCTACAATGAGCAGTTCTTC. Its translation is CASSLGLAGYNEQFF.

The sample holds a few counts of this clone. This chain links TRBV3-1 (or the pseudogene TRBV3-2) with TRBJ2-5; 11 positions agree with TRBD2. The CDR3 runs 16 residues. The ends lost 1 base at V and 1 base at J; junction bases unmatched: 2. Per the germline V gene, CDR1 is LGHDT and CDR2 is YNNKEL (reference sequence). The CDR3 loop reads CASSQVGTSGQETQYF. CDR3 sequence (DNA): TGTGCCAGCAGCCAAGTTGGGACTAGCGGCCAAGAGACCCAGTACTTC.

This sequence joins TRBV6-5 and TRBJ1-5; D possibly corresponds to TRBD1 (5 bases). In germline, CDR1 is MNHEY, CDR2 SVGAGI. V lost 3 bases and J 1 base, leaving 10 bases between the germline ends. There are 15 residues in the CDR3. The CDR3 DNA reads TGTGCCAGCAGTTATGGTGGGGGGAGCAATCAGCCCCAGCATTTT. Protein product: CASSYGGGSNQPQHF.

This rearrangement joins TRBV6-6 to TRBJ2-5, with TRBD1 identical over 8 bases. Germline CDR1 reads MNHNY; CDR2 reads SVGAGI (reference sequence). V lost 6 bases, J lost 8 bases, and 8 bases stayed unmatched. The CDR3 is 13 residues long. This CDR3 reads CASSPGTGYTQYF. The CDR3 region has the DNA TGTGCCAGCAGCCCCGGGACAGGATATACCCAGTACTTC.

The gene calls are TRBV27 and TRBJ2-1; 8 bases are a match to TRBD2. Germline V gene lookup returns CDR1 MNHEY and CDR2 SMNVEV (reference sequence). Trimming removed 3 bases from V and 2 bases from J; junction bases left unmatched: 3. The CDR3 has 15 amino acids. CDR3 sequence reads: CASSFPGLAYNEQFF. The CDR3 DNA sequence: TGTGCCAGCAGTTTCCCGGGACTAGCCTACAATGAGCAGTTCTTC.

The chain couples TRBV5-1 to TRBJ2-1; TRBD1 or TRBD2 may be the D gene (5 bases each). Trimming pared 4 bases from V and 6 bases from J, leaving 17 bases between. Germline loops: CDR1 SGHRS, CDR2 YFSETQ. The CDR3 consists of 15 residues. In nucleotides, the CDR3 is TGCGCCAGCAGCCCCGCGCCTGGGGGTAGCAATGAGCAGTTCTTC. Translation gives CASSPAPGGSNEQFF.

This clone has a single count. CDR3 in DNA: TGTGCCACCAGGGGACAGGGGGCAAATCAGCCCCAGCATTTT. Amino acids: CATRGQGANQPQHF. The V gene is TRBV24-1, the J gene TRBJ1-5, with 12 positions matching TRBD1. Germline trimming cut 7 bases from V and 4 bases from J; bases unmatched to any gene: 1. CDR3 length: 14 residues. Germline V gives CDR1 KGHDR, CDR2 SFDVKD.

The rearrangement links TRBV9 to TRBJ2-7, with D uncertain. The CDR3 spans 14 residues. V lost 0 bases, J lost 2 bases, and 9 bases lay in between. Per germline, CDR1 SGDLS and CDR2 YYNGEE. The CDR3 protein is CASSVEGRTYEQYF. The CDR3 DNA follows: TGTGCCAGCAGCGTAGAAGGGCGGACCTACGAGCAGTACTTC.

This chain joins TRBV21-1 and TRBJ1-1. TRBV21-1 is marked as a pseudogene. The CDR3 has 14 residues. This chain's CDR3 is CASSKFVRDTEAFF. The CDR3 nucleotides read TGTGCCAGCAGCAAATTTGTACGGGACACTGAAGCTTTCTTT.

This rearrangement joins TRBV3-1 (or the pseudogene TRBV3-2) to TRBJ1-3, with a weak D call TRBD1 (6 bases). V shed 4 bases and J shed 4 bases, with 11 bases lying between them. Germline V gene data show CDR1 as LGHDT and CDR2 as YNNKEL (reference sequence). The CDR3 is 14 residues long. CDR3 residues: CASSPTGTGNTIYF. The DNA of the CDR3 is TGTGCCAGCAGCCCCACAGGGACCGGAAACACCATATATTTT.

The chain uses TRBV19 and TRBJ2-3; maybe TRBD1 (7 bases). This CDR3 is built from 18 residues. From germline, CDR1 is LNHDA and CDR2 SQIVND (reference sequence). Trimming stripped 3 bases from V and 6 bases from J, with 25 bases between. CDR3 bases: TGTGCCAGTAGTATGGTCCTATTCCGGGCCGCAGGGGGGGATACGCAGTATTTT. Translated: CASSMVLFRAAGGDTQYF.

The chain carries TRBV29-1 and TRBJ1-4, with TRBD1 matching over 9 bases. This CDR3 has 13 amino acids. Trimming cost V 7 bases and J 5 bases; bases outside gene matches: 5. Germline values: CDR1 SQVTM, CDR2 ANQGSEA. The CDR3 DNA is TGCAGCGGAGGGACAGGGCCAAATGAAAAACTGTTTTTT. Amino acids: CSGGTGPNEKLFF. Looking up the rest from reference TRBV29-1 and TRBJ1-4 gives the full variable domain: SAVISQKPSRDICQRGTSLTIQCQVDSQVTMMFWYRQQPGQSLTLIATANQGSEATYESGFVIDKFPISRPNLTFSTLTVSNMSPEDSSIYLCSGGTGPNEKLFFGSGTQLSVL.

The V gene is TRBV24-1, the J gene TRBJ1-1, with a possible D match to TRBD1 (6 bases). V was trimmed by 3 bases and J by 0 bases, leaving 10 bases between them. Looked up from germline, CDR1 is KGHDR and CDR2 is SFDVKD. The CDR3 contains 15 residues. DNA of the CDR3: TGTGCCACCAGTGATCGGGACAACATGAACACTGAAGCTTTCTTT. Translating it yields CATSDRDNMNTEAFF.

The chain uses TRBV7-3 and TRBJ2-5; TRBD2 aligns across 12 bases. Per germline, CDR1 SGHTA and CDR2 FQGTGA. This CDR3 has 16 amino acids. The V and J ends lost 5 bases and 2 bases, in that order; junction bases with no gene match: 6. CDR3 protein: CASSTGLAGPQETQYF. DNA for the CDR3: TGTGCCAGCAGCACCGGACTAGCGGGGCCTCAAGAGACCCAGTACTTC.

Of note for this clone: This sample includes further DNA sequences coding for the same CDR3. The chain has TRBV6-5 and TRBJ2-3; 9 bases agree with TRBD1. The CDR3 spans 12 residues. With 10 bases clipped from V and 3 bases from J, the junction kept 2 bases outside the gene matches. Per the germline V gene, CDR1 is MNHEY and CDR2 is SVGAGI. In DNA form, the CDR3 reads TGTGCCACAGGACAGGGGACAGATACGCAGTATTTT. Encoded protein: CATGQGTDTQYF.

The V call is TRBV5-1, the J call TRBJ1-3, with unresolved D. Germline assignment: CDR1 SGHRS and CDR2 YFSETQ. V was cut by 4 bases and J by 7 bases, with 15 bases left in between. There are 14 residues in the CDR3. The CDR3 region has the DNA TGCGCCAGCAGCCCGGAACGGGTTCGGAACACCATATATTTT. It codes for CASSPERVRNTIYF. Based on the CDR3 plus reference TRBV5-1 and TRBJ1-3, the full variable domain is KAGVTQTPRYLIKTRGQQVTLSCSPISGHRSVSWYQQTPGQGLQFLFEYFSETQRNKGNFPGRFSGRQFSNSRSEMNVSTLELGDSALYLCASSPERVRNTIYFGEGSWLTVV.

The J gene is TRBJ2-7, the V gene TRBV5-1; 9 bases are shared with TRBD1. The germline V gene has CDR1 SGHRS and CDR2 YFSETQ. This CDR3 has 13 amino acids. V shed 4 bases, J shed 3 bases, and the junction held 2 bases outside the gene matches. The CDR3 reads CASSRTGVYEQYF. Written as DNA, the CDR3 is TGCGCCAGCAGCCGGACAGGGGTCTACGAGCAGTACTTC.

The gene calls are TRBV4-2 and TRBJ2-2; 7 nucleotides line up with TRBD1. In germline, CDR1 is LGHNA, CDR2 YNFKEQ. V shed 4 bases and J 0 bases; nucleotides not matched to a gene: 8. This CDR3 is 17 amino acids long. The CDR3 loop reads CASSPRGQSANTGELFF. The CDR3 DNA follows: TGTGCCAGCAGCCCGAGGGGACAGTCCGCGAACACCGGGGAGCTGTTTTTT.

The V call is TRBV19, the J call TRBJ2-1, with D possibly matching TRBD2 (7 bases). CDR3 size: 14 residues. Trimming pared 10 bases from V and 5 bases from J, leaving 18 bases between. CDR1 is LNHDA and CDR2 is SQIVND in the germline V gene (reference sequence). CDR3 in amino acids: CATSGGPKNNEQFF. DNA for the CDR3: TGTGCCACTTCGGGGGGCCCTAAGAACAATGAGCAGTTCTTC.

CDR3 in amino acids: CASSLRFGRAGQFF. CDR3 coding DNA: TGTGCCAGTAGTCTCCGGTTCGGGCGGGCCGGGCAGTTCTTC. The chain has TRBV19 and TRBJ2-1; weak D call: TRBD2 (5 bases). CDR1 and CDR2 (germline): LNHDA, SQIVND (reference sequence). With 5 bases removed from V and 12 bases from J, the gap between germline ends came to 20 bases. The CDR3 consists of 14 residues.

This chain links TRBV9 with TRBJ1-2; D is ambiguous. Germline loops: CDR1 SGDLS, CDR2 YYNGEE. Trimming took off 0 bases at V and 8 bases at J, with 14 bases between the two ends. This CDR3 is built from 14 residues. As DNA, the CDR3 is TGTGCCAGCAGCGTAGGAGTGGAGGGTGGCGGCTACACCTTC. This gives the protein CASSVGVEGGGYTF.